The 9 T cell receptor beta chains below come from one sample, sequenced in a study of T cells in Graves' hyperthyroidism and ophthalmopathy. TCR beta CDR3 region amplification was performed from RNA transcripts. RT-PCR in the first round (using the HTBI primer set) targeted the TCR CDR3. Via MiXCR, TCRdb re-called the multiplex PCR reads, giving one row per CDR3 protein. The sample lists about 52,000 distinct CDR3 sequences; around 48% were seen once. Sequencing was done on a sample of blood. These receptors were obtained from a woman aged 50 to 65 with Graves' ophthalmopathy.

The chain recombines TRBV29-1 with TRBJ1-4, with 8 bases fitting TRBD1. The germline V gene has CDR1 SQVTM and CDR2 ANQGSEA. The CDR3 loop spans 14 amino acids. V gave up 5 bases and J gave up 6 bases; unmatched junction bases: 8. CDR3 sequence (DNA): TGCAGCGTTTCCGGGACAGGATCCGATGAAAAACTGTTTTTT. Translated: CSVSGTGSDEKLFF.

The chain combines TRBV9 with TRBJ2-1, with TRBD2 as a possible D gene (6 bases). Germline V gene data show CDR1 as SGDLS and CDR2 as YYNGEE. This CDR3 has 17 residues. V shed 2 bases and J shed 12 bases, with 27 bases lying between them. CDR3 loop: CASSVSPAGSSTDTQFF. CDR3 in DNA: TGTGCCAGCAGCGTCTCCCCTGCGGGGTCTAGCACAGATACGCAGTTCTTC.

This clonotype has at least ten counts. The rearrangement links TRBV6-4 to TRBJ2-5; possibly TRBD1 for D (5 bases). Germline V gene lookup returns CDR1 MRHNA and CDR2 SNTAGT. Trimming cost V 3 bases and J 5 bases, with 16 bases left between them. CDR3 length: 15 amino acids. CDR3 loop: CASSEWAGIGETQYF. The DNA of the CDR3 is TGTGCCAGCAGTGAATGGGCAGGGATCGGGGAGACCCAGTACTTC.

This clonotype has at least ten counts. The DNA of the CDR3 is TGCAGTGGTGGGACAAGTCGCTACGAGCAGTACTTC. Its translation: CSGGTSRYEQYF. This chain connects TRBV20-1 to TRBJ2-7; D is perhaps TRBD1 (6 bases). This CDR3 region has 12 residues. The V gene's germline CDR1 is DFQATT and CDR2 SNEGSKA (reference sequence). The V end lost 7 bases, the J end lost 3 bases, and 13 bases lay between the germline ends.

The V gene is TRBV20-1, the J gene TRBJ1-5, with 9 bases that match TRBD1. There are 15 residues in the CDR3. The V and J ends lost 5 bases and 0 bases, in that order; junction bases with no gene match: 5. Germline V gene sequence: CDR1 DFQATT, CDR2 SNEGSKA (reference sequence). The CDR3 DNA reads as TGCAGTGCTCCACAGGGGGCGGGTAGCAATCAGCCCCAGCATTTT. It is translated as CSAPQGAGSNQPQHF.

V and J are TRBV10-2 and TRBJ2-1; D ambiguous. The CDR3 is made up of 16 amino acids. Germline V gene data show CDR1 as WSHSY and CDR2 as SAAADI. Trimming took off 6 bases at V and 8 bases at J, with 23 bases between the two ends. CDR3 protein: CASSLVSASNRDEQFF. DNA of the CDR3: TGCGCCAGCAGCTTGGTGTCGGCTAGTAATCGCGATGAGCAGTTCTTC.

This clonotype has ten or more counts. V usage is TRBV4-2 and J usage is TRBJ2-7, with TRBD2 identical over 8 bases. V shed 3 bases and J 2 bases; nucleotides not matched to a gene: 6. The length of the CDR3 is 15 residues. Germline values: CDR1 LGHNA, CDR2 YNFKEQ. The CDR3 nucleotides read TGTGCCAGCAGCCAGGCAGCGGGAGTCGCCTACGAGCAGTACTTC. Its translation: CASSQAAGVAYEQYF.

The chain is built from TRBV20-1 and TRBJ1-5, with TRBD1 matching 9 bases. The CDR3 is made up of 17 amino acids. Per germline, CDR1 DFQATT and CDR2 SNEGSKA (reference sequence). After removal of 5 bases from V and 2 bases from J, the junction contained 13 bases not matched to a gene. The CDR3 sequence is CSAATGGVLRGNQPQHF. The CDR3 DNA reads TGCAGTGCTGCAACAGGGGGCGTACTGAGGGGCAATCAGCCCCAGCATTTT.

V usage is TRBV19 and J usage is TRBJ2-6; D gene unclear. The CDR3 has 15 amino acids. V was shortened by 2 bases and J by 0 bases, with 5 bases between the two germline ends. CDR1 and CDR2 (germline): LNHDA, SQIVND (reference sequence). The CDR3 coding sequence is TGTGCCAGTAGTATAATGGGCTCTGGGGCCAACGTCCTGACTTTC. Protein sequence: CASSIMGSGANVLTF.